Given below is one TCR beta chain in context. Source study methods: Counts of nucleated cells, estimated from reference gene primer amplification, were obtained. Assay used: immunoSEQ multiplex PCR; TCRdb lists only in-frame clones, some missing. That table supplies the V and J calls and clone size; D and trimming were determined from the DNA. The data contain about 390,000 clones, approximately 89% of them seen just once; the ten biggest clones take up under 3%. The data stem from a study of blood T cell repertoires in COVID-19. About the study: Sites across the United States, Italy and Spain contributed samples from acute and convalescent COVID-19. From T cells, B-cell-depleted T cells, or PBMCs came the material, which was cDNA or gDNA.

A Seattle source enrolled patients during active infection and followed them longitudinally. The sample taken for sequencing was peripheral blood. This sequence originates from a woman aged 60-70 years with COVID-19, enrolled during active disease.

The CDR3 is CASTRGLSSYEQYF. The CDR3 coding sequence is TGTGCCAGCACCCGAGGACTGAGCTCCTACGAGCAGTACTTC. The rearrangement joins TRBV3-1 (or the pseudogene TRBV3-2) to TRBJ2-7, with D possibly being TRBD2 (5 bases). Germline CDR1 reads LGHDT; CDR2 reads YNNKEL (reference sequence). This CDR3 has 14 residues. Trimming stripped 7 bases from V and 0 bases from J, with 13 bases between.